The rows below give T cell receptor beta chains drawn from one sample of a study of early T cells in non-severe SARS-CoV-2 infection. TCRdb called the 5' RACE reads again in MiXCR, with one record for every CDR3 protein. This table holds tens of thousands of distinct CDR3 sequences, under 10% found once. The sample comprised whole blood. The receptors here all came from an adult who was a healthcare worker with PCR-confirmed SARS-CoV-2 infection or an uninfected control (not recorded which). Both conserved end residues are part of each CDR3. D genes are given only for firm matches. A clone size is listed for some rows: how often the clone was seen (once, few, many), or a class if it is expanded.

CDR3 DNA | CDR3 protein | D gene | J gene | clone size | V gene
TGCGCCAGCAGCCAAGCGGGAGGCCGCACAGATACGCAGTATTTT | CASSQAGGRTDTQYF | TRBD2 | TRBJ2-3 | many | TRBV4-1
TGCAGTGGTAGTGGCCCCCTGGAGGTGCAGTACTTC | CSGSGPLEVQYF | - | TRBJ2-7 | - | TRBV20-1
TGTGCCAGCAGTGAACTAGCCGATACCTTCGCCTACGAGCAGTACTTC | CASSELADTFAYEQYF | - | TRBJ2-7 | - | TRBV6-1
TGCAGCGTCCAGGGGGCGCCCGGGGCCAACGTCCTGACTTTC | CSVQGAPGANVLTF | TRBD1 | TRBJ2-6 | many | TRBV29-1
TGTGCCAGCAGCTCGAGTGGACAGGGACCCTCTGGGGCCAACGTCCTGACTTTC | CASSSSGQGPSGANVLTF | TRBD1 | TRBJ2-6 | many | TRBV7-9
TGCGCCAGCAGCTTGGATCCGGGGGAAAACATTCAGTACTTC | CASSLDPGENIQYF | - | TRBJ2-4 | many | TRBV5-1
TGTGCCAGCAGCTCTCTAGGGACAGCAAACACTGAAGCTTTCTTT | CASSSLGTANTEAFF | TRBD1 | TRBJ1-1 | few | TRBV5-5
TGTGCCAGCTTCCGGCGAAGGGCGGGGACCTACAATGAGCAGTTCTTC | CASFRRRAGTYNEQFF | - | TRBJ2-1 | many | TRBV21-1
TGTGCCAGCAGCTACCAGGGGGCGAGCTCCTACAATGAGCAGTTCTTC | CASSYQGASSYNEQFF | TRBD1 | TRBJ2-1 | - | TRBV7-9
TGCGCCAGCAGCTTTAGCGGGAGGATTGGTCATGAGCAGTTCTTC | CASSFSGRIGHEQFF | TRBD2 | TRBJ2-1 | few | TRBV5-1
TGTGCCAGCAGCTTACAGGGAACTAATGAAAAACTGTTTTTT | CASSLQGTNEKLFF | - | TRBJ1-4 | few | TRBV7-9
TGTGCCAGCAGCTTAGATTGGAGACAGGCTACACCGAACACTGAAGCTTTCTTT | CASSLDWRQATPNTEAFF | - | TRBJ1-1 | few | TRBV7-9
TGTGCCAGCAGCTTTGGACAAAGCAATCAGCCCCAGCATTTT | CASSFGQSNQPQHF | - | TRBJ1-5 | many | TRBV7-9
TGTGCCAGCAGTGAAGGACAGGGGAACACTGAAGCTTTCTTT | CASSEGQGNTEAFF | TRBD1 | TRBJ1-1 | many | TRBV2
TGTGCCAGCAGTGACTCGAATAGCGGGGGAGATACGCAGTATTTT | CASSDSNSGGDTQYF | TRBD2 | TRBJ2-3 | many | TRBV6-4
TGCAGTGCTAGAGATGGGACTATGGGGCCAAACTATGGCTACACCTTC | CSARDGTMGPNYGYTF | - | TRBJ1-2 | many | TRBV20-1
TGCAGTGCTAGTAGACAGACTGCCTACGAGCAGTACTTC | CSASRQTAYEQYF | - | TRBJ2-7 | few | TRBV20-1
TGTGCCAGCAGCTTAGCTACAGGGGTAGACGGGGAGCTGTTTTTT | CASSLATGVDGELFF | TRBD1 | TRBJ2-2 | many | TRBV7-3
TGTGCCAGCAGCTTAGGGCCCTTTCCAGCGGGAGGGTACAATGAGCAGTTCTTC | CASSLGPFPAGGYNEQFF | TRBD2 | TRBJ2-1 | many | TRBV11-1
TGTGCCAGCAGCTCGTCACAGGGGGCAGGCTACACCTTC | CASSSSQGAGYTF | TRBD1 | TRBJ1-2 | - | TRBV7-6
TGTGCCAGCAGTTTGGGGTCGACCTCCTACAATGAGCAGTTCTTC | CASSLGSTSYNEQFF | - | TRBJ2-1 | many | TRBV27
TGTGCCACCAGAGTTCCGCCGGGACTCGGTATCGGTGAGCAGTTCTTC | CATRVPPGLGIGEQFF | - | TRBJ2-1 | many | TRBV24-1
TGTGCCAGCAGTTTTTTGGGGACAGATACGCAGTATTTT | CASSFLGTDTQYF | - | TRBJ2-3 | many | TRBV12-3/TRBV12-4
TGTGCCTGGAGCCTAGCGGGAGTTCACACAGATACGCAGTATTTT | CAWSLAGVHTDTQYF | TRBD2 | TRBJ2-3 | few | TRBV30
TGCGCCAGCAGCACCGACAGCGGGTATTCCTATGGCTACACCTTC | CASSTDSGYSYGYTF | - | TRBJ1-2 | few | TRBV5-1
TGTGCCAGCAGCCAACCCCTCAACACTGAAGCTTTCTTT | CASSQPLNTEAFF | - | TRBJ1-1 | few | TRBV4-2
TGTGCCATCAGTGTATCTAGCGGGAGATACAATGAGCAGTTCTTC | CAISVSSGRYNEQFF | TRBD2 | TRBJ2-1 | few | TRBV10-3
TGTGCCAGCAGTCTTATTTACGGATCCGGGAACACTGAAGCTTTCTTT | CASSLIYGSGNTEAFF | - | TRBJ1-1 | few | TRBV7-2
TGTGCCAGCAGTTTTCTGACAGGGATGTCGTACGAGCAGTACTTC | CASSFLTGMSYEQYF | TRBD1 | TRBJ2-7 | many | TRBV28
TGTGCCAGCAGCTTAGGCGGGTCGAAAGACACCATATATTTT | CASSLGGSKDTIYF | - | TRBJ1-3 | - | TRBV7-9
TGCGCCAGCAGCTTGGCGGGTTTTAGTGGCTACACCTTC | CASSLAGFSGYTF | - | TRBJ1-2 | many | TRBV5-1
TGTGCCAGCGGACAGGGGAAGAACACTGAAGCTTTCTTT | CASGQGKNTEAFF | TRBD1 | TRBJ1-1 | - | TRBV6-6
TGTGCCAGTAGTATGACCCAGGGGGTACAGCCCCAGCATTTT | CASSMTQGVQPQHF | TRBD1 | TRBJ1-5 | few | TRBV19
TGCAGCGTATTTGCGGGAGGGGGAATAGAAGAGACCCAGTACTTC | CSVFAGGGIEETQYF | TRBD2 | TRBJ2-5 | many | TRBV29-1
TGCAGTGCTAGTGTGACAGGTGGCACTGAAGCTTTCTTT | CSASVTGGTEAFF | - | TRBJ1-1 | - | TRBV20-1
TGTGCCAGCAGCACAACCGGGACAGGGAGTTACGAGCAGTACTTC | CASSTTGTGSYEQYF | TRBD1 | TRBJ2-7 | - | TRBV28
TGTGCCAGCTACAGTAATTCACCCCTCCACTTT | CASYSNSPLHF | - | TRBJ1-6 | - | TRBV6-1
TGTGCCGTAAGGGGCACCGGGGAGCTGTTTTTT | CAVRGTGELFF | - | TRBJ2-2 | once | TRBV28
TGTGCCAGCACCAAGACTAGCGGTTTCACAGATACGCAGTATTTT | CASTKTSGFTDTQYF | TRBD2 | TRBJ2-3 | many | TRBV2
TGTGCCAGCAGTTTAATTTCCGGGTCATATAATTCACCCCTCCATTTT | CASSLISGSYNSPLHF | - | TRBJ1-6 | - | TRBV28
TGTGCCAGCAGCCTTCCTACACCCGGGTCGTCCTATGGCTACACCTTC | CASSLPTPGSSYGYTF | - | TRBJ1-2 | - | TRBV7-9
TGTGCCAGCAGCTTTAGTAGCGGGAGGGCCCAAGAGACCCAGTACTTC | CASSFSSGRAQETQYF | TRBD2 | TRBJ2-5 | - | TRBV7-2
TGTGCCAGCAGCGTAATAAACGCAGATACGCAGTATTTT | CASSVINADTQYF | - | TRBJ2-3 | once | TRBV9
TGTGCCAGCAGTCCCTCCGGGACAGGGGGAGAATACGAGCAGTACTTC | CASSPSGTGGEYEQYF | TRBD1 | TRBJ2-7 | - | TRBV28
TGTGCCACCGGGGGGTTTTCGAACACCGGGGAGCTGTTTTTT | CATGGFSNTGELFF | TRBD2 | TRBJ2-2 | - | TRBV28
TGTGCCAGCAGTTTGCCTAGCGGGGTCAATGAGCAGTTCTTC | CASSLPSGVNEQFF | TRBD2 | TRBJ2-1 | few | TRBV28
TGTGCCAGCAGCCCCCTGCTAGCGGGAGTCGAGACCCAGTACTTC | CASSPLLAGVETQYF | TRBD2 | TRBJ2-5 | few | TRBV14
TGTGCCAGCAGCCCCTGGGCAGGAACCTACGAGCAGTACTTC | CASSPWAGTYEQYF | - | TRBJ2-7 | few | TRBV9
TGTGCCAGCCTAGAAACTAGCGGGAGAGGTAGGGTGACCTACGAGCAGTACTTC | CASLETSGRGRVTYEQYF | TRBD2 | TRBJ2-7 | - | TRBV28
TGTGCCAGCAGCTCTACAGGGGTCAGCTCCTACAATGAGCAGTTCTTC | CASSSTGVSSYNEQFF | TRBD1 | TRBJ2-1 | many | TRBV13
TGTGCCAGCAGTTTAGAGACACTTTATAGCAATCAGCCCCAGCATTTT | CASSLETLYSNQPQHF | - | TRBJ1-5 | many | TRBV28
TGTGCCAGCAGCTTAACAACAGAGCCTTACAATGAGCAGTTCTTC | CASSLTTEPYNEQFF | - | TRBJ2-1 | - | TRBV7-9
TGTGCCAGCAGCTCGATCCGACAGGGGAGAAGCACAGATACGCAGTATTTT | CASSSIRQGRSTDTQYF | TRBD1 | TRBJ2-3 | few | TRBV7-6
TGTGCCAGCAGCCCCACGGGAGGGCCCGATGAGCAGTTCTTC | CASSPTGGPDEQFF | TRBD2 | TRBJ2-1 | few | TRBV3-1
TGTGCCAGCTCACGAGGGATCTCGGGGTACAATGAGCAGTTCTTC | CASSRGISGYNEQFF | - | TRBJ2-1 | many | TRBV18
TGTGCCAGCAGCGTAGCTCCAGTCTCCTACGAGCAGTACTTC | CASSVAPVSYEQYF | - | TRBJ2-7 | many | TRBV9
TGTGCCAGCACCAAAGGACAGGTTCCTCCGAGGGATTCACCCCTCCACTTT | CASTKGQVPPRDSPLHF | TRBD1 | TRBJ1-6 | many | TRBV25-1